This T cell receptor (beta chain) was captured in a study of blood T cell repertoires in COVID-19. On the study more broadly: Acute and convalescent COVID-19 specimens originated in the United States, Italy and Spain. PBMCs, B-cell-depleted T cells, or T cells were the source of the cDNA or gDNA that made up the material.

CDR1 is SGHDN and CDR2 is FVKESK in the germline V gene. This CDR3 region has 13 residues. Trimming took 1 base from V and 0 from J, leaving 3 bases between them. Original processing notes: The assay estimated nucleated cells by amplifying reference gene primers. TCRdb's copy holds only in-frame clones and misses some; the assay was immunoSEQ multiplex PCR. D and trimming come from the DNA, and the V and J calls and clone size come from that table. Among fewer than 150,000 clones listed, 75% to 90% were seen once. The genes are TRBV14 and TRBJ1-1; D is undetermined. This TCR was sampled from a human donor in a cohort sampled during active COVID-19. Sequenced material: peripheral blood. The CDR3 DNA follows: TGTGCCAGCAGCCAAGTTATGAACACTGAAGCTTTCTTT. Amino acids: CASSQVMNTEAFF. Drawing the rest from reference TRBV14 and TRBJ1-1, the complete variable domain is EAGVTQFPSHSVIEKGQTVTLRCDPISGHDNLYWYRRVMGKEIKFLLHFVKESKQDESGMPNNRFLAERTGGTYSTLKVQPAELEDSGVYFCASSQVMNTEAFFGQGTRLTVV.